This TCR beta chain comes out of a study of T cell repertoires in cytomegalovirus infection. Study as a whole: From public TCR beta signatures came an indication of both CMV infection and matching HLA type.

Study-wide points: Cumulative public TCR beta family frequency identified carriers of CMV plus the relevant HLA. Predominance within the ex vivo response was attributable to HLA-C-restricted CMV-specific TCR beta clonotypes.

TCRdb re-derived calls from the reads in MiXCR, one entry per CDR3 protein. The data show approximately 750,000 distinct CDR3 sequences, 35% seen once. A remark on this clonotype: Its antigen is as yet unknown.

The CDR3 has 14 residues. Trimming took 5 bases from V and 0 from J; bases not matched to a gene: 4. The V gene's germline CDR1 is MNHNS and CDR2 SASEGT. Source material: PBMCs. The source of this sequence is a human donor in good health (CMV status not recorded). Some clones in this sample may be carry-over from other donors' samples. V gene TRBV6-1 combines with J gene TRBJ2-7; 7 bases match TRBD1. The chain's CDR3 is CASSPGTASYEQYF. The CDR3 coding sequence is TGTGCCAGCAGTCCCGGGACAGCCTCCTACGAGCAGTACTTC.